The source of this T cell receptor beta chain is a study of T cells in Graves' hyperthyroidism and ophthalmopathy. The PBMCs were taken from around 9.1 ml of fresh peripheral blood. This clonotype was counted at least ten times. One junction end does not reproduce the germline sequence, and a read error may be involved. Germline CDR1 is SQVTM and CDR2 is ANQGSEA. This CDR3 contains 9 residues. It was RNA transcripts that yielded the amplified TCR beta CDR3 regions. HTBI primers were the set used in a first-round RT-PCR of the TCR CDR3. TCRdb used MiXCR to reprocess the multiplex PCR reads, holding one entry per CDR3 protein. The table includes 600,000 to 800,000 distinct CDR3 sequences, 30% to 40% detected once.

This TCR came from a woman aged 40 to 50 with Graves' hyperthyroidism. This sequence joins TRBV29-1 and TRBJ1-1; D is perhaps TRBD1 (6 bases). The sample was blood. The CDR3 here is CSVEGGGLF. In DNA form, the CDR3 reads TGCAGCGTTGAGGGTGGGGGCCTCTTT.